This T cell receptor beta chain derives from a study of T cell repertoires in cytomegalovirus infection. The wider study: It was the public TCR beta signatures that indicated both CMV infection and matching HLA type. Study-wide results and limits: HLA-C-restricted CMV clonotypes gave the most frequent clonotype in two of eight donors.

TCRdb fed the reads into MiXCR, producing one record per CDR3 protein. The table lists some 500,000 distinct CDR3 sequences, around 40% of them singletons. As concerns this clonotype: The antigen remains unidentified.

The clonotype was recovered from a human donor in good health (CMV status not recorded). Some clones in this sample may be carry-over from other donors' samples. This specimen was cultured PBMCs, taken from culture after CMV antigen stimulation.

This chain's CDR3 is CASSPLYGHNEQFF. As DNA, the CDR3 is TGTGCCAGCAGCCCCTTATATGGCCACAATGAGCAGTTCTTC. This chain connects TRBV2 to TRBJ2-1; D unclear. CDR3 length equals 14 residues. Trimming pared 6 bases from V and 5 bases from J, leaving 14 bases between. CDR1 and CDR2 (germline): SNHLY, FYNNEI.